This T cell receptor beta chain was obtained from a study of shared clonotypes between healthy human individuals. Assay runs were performed at deep level. TCRdb keeps only in-frame clones here, not all; method: immunoSEQ multiplex PCR. The table records about 1 million clones, about three quarters of them present only once. There are 14 residues in the CDR3. Looked up from germline, CDR1 is ENHRY and CDR2 is SYGVKD. Sequenced: memory CD4+ T cells sorted from blood. Subset: CD45RA-negative fraction. The chain couples TRBV10-3 to TRBJ2-5; 7 bases match TRBD2. TRBJ2-7 explains the end of the DNA better; the J call may be wrong. The clonotype comes from a man younger than 35 in good health. This CDR3 reads CAISEPALAAEQYF. CDR3 bases: TGTGCCATCAGTGAGCCCGCCCTAGCGGCCGAGCAGTACTTC.